Below, 23 T cell receptor beta chains from the same sample are listed, as sequenced in a study of T cell repertoires in aging, cancer and after chemotherapy. Amplification of TCR beta used genomic DNA extracted from peripheral blood. Multiplex touch-down PCR with TRB-A/B primers amplified rearranged V-D-J TRB sequences. TCRdb recomputed calls from the multiplex PCR reads with MiXCR, one row per CDR3 protein. The sample has about 5,000 distinct CDR3 sequences; about 33% are singletons. Sample: blood. These receptors were collected from a human donor with a blood cancer.

This clonotype showed up just a few times. This chain joins TRBV12-3 or TRBV12-4 and TRBJ2-7; tentatively, D is TRBD2 (5 bases). The CDR3 sequence is 12 residues long. CDR3 region: CASGLGGLEQYF. The CDR3 DNA reads TGTGCTAGTGGTTTGGGCGGACTCGAGCAGTACTTC.

This clonotype was observed a handful of times. The rearrangement links TRBV5-4 to TRBJ2-6; unclear D gene. The CDR3 spans 15 residues. CDR1 is SGHNT, CDR2 YYREEE, per germline (reference sequence). Trimming shortened V by 4 bases and J by 0 bases, and 8 bases separated the two germline ends. The CDR3 DNA follows: TGTGCCAGCAGCGTGTTTGGCTCTGGGGCCAACGTCCTGACTTTC. It codes for CASSVFGSGANVLTF.

This chain joins TRBV19 and TRBJ1-2; D possibly corresponds to TRBD1 (6 bases). Deletions cut 0 bases from V and 5 bases from J, with 10 bases between. The CDR3 has 14 amino acids. CDR1 and CDR2 (germline): LNHDA, SQIVND (reference sequence). For the CDR3, the DNA is TGTGCCAGTAGTATAGATCGGGGGCTTTATGGCTACACCTTC. Translating it yields CASSIDRGLYGYTF.

By share, this clonotype ranks as medium-sized. The chain has TRBV5-5 and TRBJ1-2; 8 nucleotides line up with TRBD1. V shed 4 bases and J 4 bases; nucleotides not matched to a gene: 9. Germline CDR1 reads SGHKS; CDR2 reads YYEKEE (reference sequence). This CDR3 region has 15 residues. The chain's CDR3 is CASSAPGQDLYGYTF. The CDR3 DNA follows: TGTGCCAGCAGCGCACCGGGACAGGACCTCTATGGCTACACCTTC.

This clonotype has a handful of counts. This rearrangement joins TRBV5-5 to TRBJ1-4; 7 nucleotides agree with TRBD1. This CDR3 is 14 amino acids long. Germline lookup yields CDR1 SGHKS and CDR2 YYEKEE (reference sequence). Germline trimming cut 3 bases from V and 3 bases from J; bases unmatched to any gene: 2. The CDR3 coding sequence is TGTGCCAGCAGCTGGACAGGAGCTAATGAAAAACTGTTTTTT. It is translated as CASSWTGANEKLFF. Filled out from reference TRBV5-5 and TRBJ1-4, the complete variable domain reads DAGVTQSPTHLIKTRGQQVTLRCSPISGHKSVSWYQQVLGQGPQFIFQYYEKEERGRGNFPDRFSARQFPNYSSELNVNALLLGDSALYLCASSWTGANEKLFFGSGTQLSVL.

CDR3 in DNA: TGTGCCAGCCCTGGGGGGCAGACGAACACCGGGGAGCTGTTTTTT. This encodes CASPGGQTNTGELFF. This chain links TRBV6-1 with TRBJ2-2; D may correspond to TRBD1 or TRBD2 (6 bases each). This CDR3 has 15 residues. CDR1 MNHNS and CDR2 SASEGT come from the germline V gene. Deletions cut 8 bases from V and 0 bases from J, with 13 bases between.

This clonotype appeared a few times. This chain links TRBV27 with TRBJ2-1; TRBD2 agrees at 14 bases. CDR1 and CDR2 (germline): MNHEY, SMNVEV (reference sequence). The CDR3 is 16 amino acids. The V segment lost 5 bases and the J segment 7 bases; nucleotides outside the gene matches: 7. The chain's CDR3 is CASSRLAGGVGNEQFF. As DNA, the CDR3 is TGTGCCAGCAGTAGACTAGCGGGGGGGGTGGGGAATGAGCAGTTCTTC.

The chain employs TRBV6-2 or TRBV6-3 and TRBJ1-5; TRBD1 is a possible D gene (5 bases). The CDR3 sequence is 14 residues long. The V and J ends lost 6 bases and 2 bases respectively, with 11 bases between them. Looked up from germline, CDR1 is MNHEY and CDR2 is SVGEGT. In nucleotides, the CDR3 is TGTGCCAGCAGACCGGACAACGGCAATCAGCCCCAGCATTTT. Translation: CASRPDNGNQPQHF.

Only a few counts were recorded for this clonotype. The chain couples TRBV24-1 to TRBJ1-6; 8 bases are a match to TRBD1. V lost 7 bases and J lost 7; bases outside the gene matches: 8. The CDR3 runs to 15 residues. CDR1 is KGHDR, CDR2 SFDVKD, per germline. CDR3 in amino acids: CATRDRAAWNSPLHF. The CDR3 bases are TGTGCCACCAGGGACAGGGCCGCGTGGAATTCACCCCTCCACTTT.

By frequency in the sample, this clonotype is medium-sized. V is TRBV6-5 and J is TRBJ2-5, with TRBD2 matching 9 bases. V was pared by 7 bases and J by 5 bases, with 14 bases of the junction left unmatched. The CDR3 sequence is 16 residues long. Germline V CDR1 and CDR2: MNHEY, SVGAGI. CDR3 region: CASTPTGTSWRETQYF. The CDR3 DNA sequence: TGTGCCAGCACCCCGACCGGGACTAGCTGGAGGGAGACCCAGTACTTC.

J is TRBJ2-4 and V is TRBV5-4; 7 bases map to TRBD2. V dropped 6 bases and J dropped 7; count of bases not matched to a gene: 7. Germline CDR1 is SGHNT and CDR2 is YYREEE (reference sequence). This CDR3 has 13 amino acids. The CDR3 DNA reads TGTGCCAGCAAGCGGGACGCAACCAACATTCAGTACTTC. Encoded protein: CASKRDATNIQYF.

This clonotype was detected only once. This sequence joins TRBV4-3 and TRBJ2-7; D remains ambiguous. The ends were cut back, 5 bases at V and 6 bases at J, with 14 bases in the middle. This CDR3 has 13 amino acids. Germline CDR1 and CDR2: LGHNA and YSLEER. The CDR3: CASSSTTWGEQYF. CDR3 sequence (DNA): TGCGCCAGCAGCTCGACGACTTGGGGCGAGCAGTACTTC.

The chain carries TRBV5-1 and TRBJ2-2, with 13 bases aligning to TRBD2. This CDR3 is 20 amino acids long. The germline gives CDR1 SGHRS, CDR2 YFSETQ. V trimming: 8 bases; J trimming: 0 bases; junction bases outside the gene matches: 16. The CDR3 spells CASRDNGLAGVTANTGELFF. CDR3 nucleotide sequence: TGCGCCAGTCGCGACAACGGACTAGCGGGGGTGACCGCGAACACCGGGGAGCTGTTTTTT.

The chain combines TRBV7-3 with TRBJ1-1; 11 nucleotides agree with TRBD1. The V gene's germline CDR1 is SGHTA and CDR2 FQGTGA. V lost 6 bases, J lost 6 bases, and 6 bases stayed unmatched. CDR3 size: 14 residues. As DNA, the CDR3 is TGTGCCAGCAGTAGGGGGGGACAGGGGGCTGAAGCTTTCTTT. It translates to CASSRGGQGAEAFF.

This clonotype was picked up a small number of times. The chain recombines TRBV20-1 with TRBJ1-2, with 8 bases fitting TRBD1. CDR1 and CDR2 from the germline V gene are DFQATT and SNEGSKA (reference sequence). The CDR3 has 16 amino acids. The J segment lost 7 bases and the V segment lost 0 bases, leaving 13 bases of the junction unmatched. The chain's CDR3 is CSAREDETGDWTGYTF. For the CDR3, the DNA is TGCAGTGCTAGAGAGGATGAGACAGGGGACTGGACTGGCTACACCTTC.

Regarding this clonotype: This may be a read error, as it is one base from a much larger clone. This chain joins TRBV12-3 or TRBV12-4 and TRBJ2-5; perhaps TRBD1 as D (6 bases). The length of the CDR3 is 15 residues. The germline V and J ends were trimmed by 6 bases and 2 bases, with 16 bases remaining between them. In DNA, the CDR3 is TGTGCCAGCAGCCACAGGGTCGGAGTTCAAGAGACCCAGTACTTC. Translation: CASSHRVGVQETQYF.

This clonotype was observed a handful of times. The chain is built from TRBV6-2 or TRBV6-3 and TRBJ2-7, with a possible D match to TRBD2 (5 bases). V gave up 5 bases and J gave up 1 base, with 12 bases separating them. The CDR3 is 14 amino acids. Germline V gene lookup returns CDR1 MNHEY and CDR2 SVGEGT. This chain's CDR3 is CASSTDYGSYEQYF. The CDR3 region has the DNA TGTGCCAGCAGTACCGACTACGGATCCTACGAGCAGTACTTC.

The chain carries TRBV19 and TRBJ1-5; TRBD1 aligns across 11 bases. The CDR3 runs 15 residues. Germline CDR1 LNHDA, CDR2 SQIVND (reference sequence). The V gene end was trimmed by 4 bases and the J gene end by 5 bases; junction bases not matched to a gene: 4. CDR3 region: CASSTTGQGDQPQHF. For the CDR3, the DNA is TGTGCCAGTAGTACAACGGGACAGGGGGATCAGCCCCAGCATTTT.

In its sample, this clonotype was seen a few times. This chain joins TRBV5-1 and TRBJ2-1; possibly TRBD1 for D (6 bases). CDR1 SGHRS and CDR2 YFSETQ come from the germline V gene. The CDR3 extends over 13 amino acids. V was cut by 5 bases and J by 6 bases, with 12 bases left in between. The CDR3 region is CASRAGAANEQFF. The CDR3 DNA sequence: TGCGCCAGCAGAGCAGGGGCGGCCAATGAGCAGTTCTTC.

The rearrangement joins TRBV7-9 to TRBJ2-3, with 15 bases fitting TRBD2. This CDR3 contains 18 residues. The J segment lost 2 bases and the V segment lost 6 bases, leaving 9 bases of the junction unmatched. Germline V gene data show CDR1 as SEHNR and CDR2 as FQNEAQ (reference sequence). The CDR3 region has the DNA TGTGCCAGCAGTTCCCCGGGACTAGCGGGGGGCTCCACAGATACGCAGTATTTT. As protein: CASSSPGLAGGSTDTQYF.

CDR3 DNA sequence: TGTGCCAGCAGTTACACAGGGTCCCCTAACTATGGCTACACCTTC. Translated: CASSYTGSPNYGYTF. The genes are TRBV6-5 and TRBJ1-2, with a tentative D call TRBD1 (6 bases). The V end was cut by 2 bases, the J end by 0 bases, with 10 bases between. Looked up from germline, CDR1 is MNHEY and CDR2 is SVGAGI. This CDR3 has 15 amino acids.

The V and J genes are TRBV18 and TRBJ1-5; D remains unclear. Germline V gives CDR1 KGHSH, CDR2 LQKENI. The CDR3 runs 13 residues. Trimming shortened V by 5 bases and J by 4 bases, and 9 bases separated the two germline ends. The DNA for the CDR3 is TGTGCCAGCTCAGGGCAGGTAAATCAGCCCCAGCATTTT. Protein product: CASSGQVNQPQHF. Based on the CDR3 plus reference TRBV18 and TRBJ1-5, the full variable domain is NAGVMQNPRHLVRRRGQEARLRCSPMKGHSHVYWYRQLPEEGLKFMVYLQKENIIDESGMPKERFSAEFPKEGPSILRIQQVVRGDSAAYFCASSGQVNQPQHFGDGTRLSIL.

This clonotype was counted once. V gene TRBV27 combines with J gene TRBJ2-7, with 8 bases aligning to TRBD1. The V gene end was trimmed by 10 bases and the J gene end by 5 bases; junction bases not matched to a gene: 13. The CDR3 sequence is 14 residues long. Germline CDR1 reads MNHEY; CDR2 reads SMNVEV (reference sequence). The CDR3: CANTPGQGIHEQYF. In DNA form, the CDR3 reads TGTGCCAACACTCCCGGACAGGGAATTCACGAGCAGTACTTC.